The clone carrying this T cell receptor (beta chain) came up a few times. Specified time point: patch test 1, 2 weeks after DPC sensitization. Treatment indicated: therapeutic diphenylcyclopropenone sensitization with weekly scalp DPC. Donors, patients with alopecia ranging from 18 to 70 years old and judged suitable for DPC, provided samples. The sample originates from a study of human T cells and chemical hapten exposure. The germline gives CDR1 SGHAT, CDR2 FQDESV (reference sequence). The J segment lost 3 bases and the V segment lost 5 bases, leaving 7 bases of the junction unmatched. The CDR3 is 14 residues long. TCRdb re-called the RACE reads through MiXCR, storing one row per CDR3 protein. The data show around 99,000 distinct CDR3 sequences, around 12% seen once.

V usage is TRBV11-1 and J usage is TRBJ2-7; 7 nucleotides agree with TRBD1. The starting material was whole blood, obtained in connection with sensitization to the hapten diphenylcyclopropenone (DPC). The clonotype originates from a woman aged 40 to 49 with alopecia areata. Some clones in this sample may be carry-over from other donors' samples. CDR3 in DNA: TGTGCCAGCAGCATAACGGGACAGCACTACGAGCAGTACTTC. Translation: CASSITGQHYEQYF.